This T cell receptor (beta chain) appears in the sequencing data of a study of cytomegalovirus exposure and HLA in healthy donors. The wider study: Roughly 80 million unique TCRs from HLA-typed donors made up an early data release.

Points from the study as a whole: Most of the CMV-associated TCR beta chains (in a later analysis) appeared to be HLA-restricted. Sequencing depth across donors, presence/absence analyses assumed, was roughly uniform. In a later analysis, HLA-associated beta chains showed higher expansion and lower generation probabilities than comparable chains.

The PCR made use of 60 Vbeta and 13 Jbeta primers. Data came from immunoSEQ multiplex PCR; TCRdb stores just in-frame clones and leaves some out. The sample gives about 160,000 clones, over 75% of which show up once; approximately 1.4% is in the top ten. This clone was detected only a few times. The antigen is undetermined. This TCR was sampled from a woman aged 25 to 39 in good health and CMV-seronegative. The sample consisted of PBMCs.

CDR3 nucleotide sequence: TGTGCCAGCAGTTTCAACAGGGGGAATCAGCCCCAGCATTTT. Its translation: CASSFNRGNQPQHF. V and J are TRBV27 and TRBJ1-5; 8 nucleotides align to TRBD1. Germline CDR1 and CDR2: MNHEY and SMNVEV (reference sequence). V dropped 3 bases and J dropped 4; count of bases not matched to a gene: 2. The CDR3 loop spans 14 amino acids.